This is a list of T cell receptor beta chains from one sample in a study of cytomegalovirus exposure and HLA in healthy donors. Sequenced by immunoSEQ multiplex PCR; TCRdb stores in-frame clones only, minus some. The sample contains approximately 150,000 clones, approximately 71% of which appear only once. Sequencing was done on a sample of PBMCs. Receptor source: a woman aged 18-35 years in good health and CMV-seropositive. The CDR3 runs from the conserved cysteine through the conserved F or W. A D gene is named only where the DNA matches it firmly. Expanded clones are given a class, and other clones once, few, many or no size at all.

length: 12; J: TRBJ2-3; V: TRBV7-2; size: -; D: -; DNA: TGTGCCAGCAGCCAGCAAGCGGATACGCAGTATTTT; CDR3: CASSQQADTQYF
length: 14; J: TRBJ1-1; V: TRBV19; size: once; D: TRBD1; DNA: TGTGCCAGTAGTGAGCGACAGGGGGCAACTGAAGCTTTCTTT; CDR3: CASSERQGATEAFF
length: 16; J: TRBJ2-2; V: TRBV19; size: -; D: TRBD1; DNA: TGTGCCTCCGACAGGGGGCGAAGTGGTTACACCGGGGAGCTGTTTTTT; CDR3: CASDRGRSGYTGELFF
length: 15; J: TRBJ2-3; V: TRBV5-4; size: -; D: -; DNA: TGTGCCAGCAGGGCACTGTTTAAGGGGACAGATACGCAGTATTTT; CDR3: CASRALFKGTDTQYF
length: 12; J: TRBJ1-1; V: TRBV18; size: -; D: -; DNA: TGTGCCAGCTCACCTACAGGGTCAGGAGCTTTCTTT; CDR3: CASSPTGSGAFF
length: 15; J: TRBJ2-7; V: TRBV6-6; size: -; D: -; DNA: TGTGCCAGCAGTTACGGCGGCAGGGGGGTCTACGAGCAGTACTTC; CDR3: CASSYGGRGVYEQYF
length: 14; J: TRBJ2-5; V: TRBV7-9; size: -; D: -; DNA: TGTGCCAGCAGCTTCTGGGCAGGGTCAGAGACCCAGTACTTC; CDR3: CASSFWAGSETQYF
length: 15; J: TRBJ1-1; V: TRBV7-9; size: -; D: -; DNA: TGTTCCAGCAGCCCGCCCGGCAGGGCAGACACTGAAGCTTTCTTT; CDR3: CSSSPPGRADTEAFF
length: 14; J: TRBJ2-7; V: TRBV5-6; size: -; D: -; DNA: TGTGCCAGCAGCCGTACCCAGGGACACTACGAGCAGTACTTC; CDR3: CASSRTQGHYEQYF
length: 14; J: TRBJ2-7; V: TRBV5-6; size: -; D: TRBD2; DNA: TGTGCCAGCAGCATCCGGGGGGATAATGACGAGCAGTACTTC; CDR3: CASSIRGDNDEQYF
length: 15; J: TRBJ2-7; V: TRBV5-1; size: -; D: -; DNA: TGCGCCAGCAGCTTGTGGGGGGTTCTCTCCTACGAGCAGTACTTC; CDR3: CASSLWGVLSYEQYF
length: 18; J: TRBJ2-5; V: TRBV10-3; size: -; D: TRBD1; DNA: TGTGCCATCAGTGAGGAGTGGACAGGCGGTACCCCTCGGGAGACCCAGTACTTC; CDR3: CAISEEWTGGTPRETQYF
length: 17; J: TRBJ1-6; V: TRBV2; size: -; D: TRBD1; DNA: TGTGCCAGCGGGGACAGGGGGCCGAGCTCCTATAATTCACCCCTCCACTTT; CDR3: CASGDRGPSSYNSPLHF
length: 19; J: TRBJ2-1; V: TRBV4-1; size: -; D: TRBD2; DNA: TGCGCCAGCAGCCTTCCGTCGGGCGGGGGGTTCAGTTCCTACAATGAGCAGTTCTTC; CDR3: CASSLPSGGGFSSYNEQFF
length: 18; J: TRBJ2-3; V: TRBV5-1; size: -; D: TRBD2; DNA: TGCGCCAGCAGCCCAGGGACTAGCGGGGGACCTAAAGGAGATACGCAGTATTTT; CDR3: CASSPGTSGGPKGDTQYF
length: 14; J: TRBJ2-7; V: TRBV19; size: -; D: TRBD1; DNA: TGTGCCAGTACTCGGACAGGGGGAGCGGGCGAGCAGTACTTC; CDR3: CASTRTGGAGEQYF
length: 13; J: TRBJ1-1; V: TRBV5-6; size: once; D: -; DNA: TGTGCCAGCAGCTTCCGGGTGAACACTGAAGCTTTCTTT; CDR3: CASSFRVNTEAFF